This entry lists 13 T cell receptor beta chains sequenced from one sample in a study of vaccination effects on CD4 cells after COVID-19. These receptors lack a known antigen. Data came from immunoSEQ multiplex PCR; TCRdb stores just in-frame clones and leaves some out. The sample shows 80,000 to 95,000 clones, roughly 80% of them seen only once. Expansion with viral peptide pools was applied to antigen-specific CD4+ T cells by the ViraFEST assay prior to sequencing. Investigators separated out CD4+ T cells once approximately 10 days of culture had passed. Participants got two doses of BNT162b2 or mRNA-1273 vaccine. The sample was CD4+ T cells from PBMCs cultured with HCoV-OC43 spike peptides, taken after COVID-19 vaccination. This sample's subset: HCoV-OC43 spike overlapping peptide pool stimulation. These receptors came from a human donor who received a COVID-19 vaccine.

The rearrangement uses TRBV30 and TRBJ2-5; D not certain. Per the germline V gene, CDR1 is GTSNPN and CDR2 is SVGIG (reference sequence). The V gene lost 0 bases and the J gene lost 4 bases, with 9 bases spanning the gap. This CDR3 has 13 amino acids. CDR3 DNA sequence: TGTGCCTGGAGTGTCTCAGACGGAGAGACCCAGTACTTC. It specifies CAWSVSDGETQYF.

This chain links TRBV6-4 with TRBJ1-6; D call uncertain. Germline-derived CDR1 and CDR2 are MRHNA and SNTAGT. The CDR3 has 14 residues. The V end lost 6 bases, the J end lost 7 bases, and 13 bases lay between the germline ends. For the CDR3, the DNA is TGTGCCAGCAGGAGTTCGGGCGCGAATTCACCCCTCCACTTT. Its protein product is CASRSSGANSPLHF.

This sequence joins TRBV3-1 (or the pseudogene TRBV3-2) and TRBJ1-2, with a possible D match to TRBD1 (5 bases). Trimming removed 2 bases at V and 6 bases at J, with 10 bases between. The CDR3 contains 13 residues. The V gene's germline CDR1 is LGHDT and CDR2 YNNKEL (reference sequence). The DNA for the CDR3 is TGTGCCAGCAGCCAATTGGGGCCCGATGGCTACACCTTC. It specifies CASSQLGPDGYTF.

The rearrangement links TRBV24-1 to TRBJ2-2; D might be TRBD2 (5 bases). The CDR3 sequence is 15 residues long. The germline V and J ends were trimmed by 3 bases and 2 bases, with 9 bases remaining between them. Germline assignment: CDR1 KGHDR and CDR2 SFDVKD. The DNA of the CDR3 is TGTGCCACCAGTGATGTGAGGGCCAACACCGGGGAGCTGTTTTTT. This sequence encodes CATSDVRANTGELFF.

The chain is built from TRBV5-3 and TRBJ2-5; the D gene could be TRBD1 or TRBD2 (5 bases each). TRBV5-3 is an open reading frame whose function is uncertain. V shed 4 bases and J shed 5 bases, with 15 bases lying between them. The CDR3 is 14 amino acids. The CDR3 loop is CARSPGTVGETQYF. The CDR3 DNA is TGTGCCAGAAGCCCGGGGACGGTGGGGGAGACCCAGTACTTC.

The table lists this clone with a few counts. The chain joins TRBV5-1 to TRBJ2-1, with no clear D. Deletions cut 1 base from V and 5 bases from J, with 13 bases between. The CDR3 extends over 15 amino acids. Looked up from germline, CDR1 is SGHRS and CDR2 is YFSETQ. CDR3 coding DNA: TGCGCCAGCAGCTTGCTGCGAGCGCTAGACAATGAGCAGTTCTTC. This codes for CASSLLRALDNEQFF. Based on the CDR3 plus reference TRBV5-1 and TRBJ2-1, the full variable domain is KAGVTQTPRYLIKTRGQQVTLSCSPISGHRSVSWYQQTPGQGLQFLFEYFSETQRNKGNFPGRFSGRQFSNSRSEMNVSTLELGDSALYLCASSLLRALDNEQFFGPGTRLTVL.

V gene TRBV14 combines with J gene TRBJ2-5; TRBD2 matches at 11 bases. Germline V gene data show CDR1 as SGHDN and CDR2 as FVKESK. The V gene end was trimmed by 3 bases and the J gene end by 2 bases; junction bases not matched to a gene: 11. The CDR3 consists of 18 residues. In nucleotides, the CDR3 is TGTGCCAGCAGCCACAACCGGCTAGCGGGGGGAAAACAAGAGACCCAGTACTTC. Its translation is CASSHNRLAGGKQETQYF. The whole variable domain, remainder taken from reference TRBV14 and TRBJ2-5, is EAGVTQFPSHSVIEKGQTVTLRCDPISGHDNLYWYRRVMGKEIKFLLHFVKESKQDESGMPNNRFLAERTGGTYSTLKVQPAELEDSGVYFCASSHNRLAGGKQETQYFGPGTRLLVL.

This chain's CDR3 is CASSTRALETQYF. CDR3 sequence (DNA): TGTGCCAGCTCAACCCGGGCCCTGGAGACCCAGTACTTC. The rearrangement joins TRBV18 to TRBJ2-5; D remains unclear. This CDR3 spans 13 amino acids. Germline values: CDR1 KGHSH, CDR2 LQKENI. V was clipped by 5 bases and J by 5 bases, with 12 bases between them.

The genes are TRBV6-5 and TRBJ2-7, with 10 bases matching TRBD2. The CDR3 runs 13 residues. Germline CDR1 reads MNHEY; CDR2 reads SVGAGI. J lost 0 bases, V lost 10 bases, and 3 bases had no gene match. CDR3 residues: CATQRGGSYEQYV. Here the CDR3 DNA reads TGTGCCACCCAGCGGGGGGGCTCCTACGAGCAGTACGTC.

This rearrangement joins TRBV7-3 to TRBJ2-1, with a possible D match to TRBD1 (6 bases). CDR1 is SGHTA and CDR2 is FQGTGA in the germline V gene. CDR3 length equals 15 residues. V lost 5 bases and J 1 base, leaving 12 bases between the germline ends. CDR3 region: CASSPRQASYNEQFF. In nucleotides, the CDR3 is TGTGCCAGCAGCCCACGACAGGCATCCTACAATGAGCAGTTCTTC.

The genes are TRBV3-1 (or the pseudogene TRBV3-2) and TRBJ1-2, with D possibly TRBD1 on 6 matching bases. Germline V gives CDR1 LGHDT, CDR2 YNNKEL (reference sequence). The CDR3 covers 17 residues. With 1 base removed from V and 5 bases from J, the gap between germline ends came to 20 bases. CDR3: CASSQVGGGIGPYGYTF. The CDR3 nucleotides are TGTGCCAGCAGCCAAGTTGGGGGGGGCATTGGCCCGTATGGCTACACCTTC.

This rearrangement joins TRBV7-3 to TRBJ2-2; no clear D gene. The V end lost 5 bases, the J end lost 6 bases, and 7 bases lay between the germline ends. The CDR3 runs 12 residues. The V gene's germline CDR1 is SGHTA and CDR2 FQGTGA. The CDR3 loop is CASSIFAGELFF. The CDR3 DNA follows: TGTGCCAGCAGCATCTTCGCCGGGGAGCTGTTTTTT.

The CDR3 loop reads CASSYQQGALSGYTF. Here the CDR3 DNA reads TGTGCCAGCAGCTATCAACAGGGGGCGCTGAGTGGCTACACCTTC. The chain is built from TRBV7-2 and TRBJ1-2; 9 bases align to TRBD1. V gave up 4 bases and J gave up 7 bases; unmatched junction bases: 10. There are 15 residues in the CDR3. Germline V CDR1 and CDR2: SGHTA, FQGNSA.